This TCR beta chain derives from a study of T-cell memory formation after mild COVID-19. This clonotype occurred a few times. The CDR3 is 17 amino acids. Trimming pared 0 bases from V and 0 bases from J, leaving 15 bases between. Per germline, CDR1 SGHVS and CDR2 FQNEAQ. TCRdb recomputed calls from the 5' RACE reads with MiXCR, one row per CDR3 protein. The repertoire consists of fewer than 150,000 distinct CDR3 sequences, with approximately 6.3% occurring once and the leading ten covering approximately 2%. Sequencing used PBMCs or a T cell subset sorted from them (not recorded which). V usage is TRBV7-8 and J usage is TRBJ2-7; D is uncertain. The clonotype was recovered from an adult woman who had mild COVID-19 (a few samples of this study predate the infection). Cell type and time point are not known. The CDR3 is CASSLARTEWSSYEQYF. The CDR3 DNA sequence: TGTGCCAGCAGCTTAGCCAGGACGGAGTGGAGCTCCTACGAGCAGTACTTC.